This TCR beta chain was identified in a study of prognosis after radiotherapy for stage I lung cancer (dated by TCRdb to the early 2020s). With regard to the full study: Between early 2018 and early 2019, about 20 patients with stage I NSCLC were enrolled in Nanjing, China. Every patient was regarded as medically inoperable, because of comorbidities in more than 10 cases and refusal of surgery in over 5 cases. The study included approximately 14 patients with newly diagnosed primary stage I lung tumors and 4 to 6 with oligometastatic NSCLC after surgical resection of the primary tumor. On tumor histology, fewer than 15 patients had adenocarcinoma and several had squamous cell carcinoma. SBRT was given in 3 to 5 fractions with a biologically effective dose of at least 100 Gy, using image-guided IMRT or VMAT. The study sequenced some 38 blood samples from 20 or so patients, one before and one after SBRT per patient. After SBRT, distant metastases developed in about 20% of the 19 patients at a median of approximately seven months, while the remaining 15 patients had no significant progression. Peripheral blood TCR beta repertoires were profiled in stage I NSCLC patients before and after stereotactic body radiotherapy, and the study then linked these repertoires to distant failure. The cohort included under 15 men and 5 or 6 women, with a median age of approximately 74 years and a range of about 50 to 85 years. No patient received concurrent therapy alongside SBRT. General study outcomes and caveats: Post-SBRT Shannon entropy and its change from baseline were lower in patients who developed distant metastases; baseline Shannon entropy was not associated with metastases. None of the reported P values were adjusted for multiple comparisons. TRBV and TRBJ usage frequencies reportedly differed by metastasis status, in two V genes at baseline and in fewer than 10 V and two J genes after SBRT. The small cohort and short follow-up limited the study, so independent validation of the findings is needed. Whether the expanded TCR clones were tumor-specific was not determined. After SBRT, the number of unique TCR clones decreased (median about 10,000 before versus some 6,400 after; Wilcoxon paired P=0.011).

V was cut back by 5 bases and J by 7 bases, leaving a gap of 16 bases between them. Including the terminal cysteine and phenylalanine, the CDR3 comprises 14 residues. CDR3 DNA only is kept here, 42 bases in frame from base 1. The germline V gene supplies CDR1 MNHNS and CDR2 SASEGT. All patients had node-negative disease on CT and PET/CT, and none had a history of other malignancies or prior chemotherapy or radiotherapy. At each of the two time points, six milliliters of peripheral venous blood were collected into EDTA tubes. PBMCs were isolated by Ficoll-Paque Plus density-gradient centrifugation. Samples were stored at -80°C immediately after collection until analysis. The TCR beta CDR3 region was amplified from genomic DNA by two rounds of multiplex PCR. The first PCR round used primers specific to each TRBV and TRBJ gene, with sequences filed in Chinese patent CN105087789A. Universal primers were used in the second round of PCR. The Roche High Pure PCR Template Preparation Kit was used to extract genomic DNA from frozen PBMCs. Paired-end sequencing with 151 bp reads was performed on the libraries using an Illumina HiSeq 3000. On the authors' methods: CutAdapt was used to remove raw reads lacking the multiplex PCR primer sequences. High-quality paired reads were merged into contigs with PEAR. MiXCR assigned TRB V, D and J gene segments to each contig by aligning to reference sequences. To remove sequencing errors, CDR3 sequences were clustered according to base quality and sequence similarity. Shannon entropy, normalized by the natural log of the productive TCR sequence number, served as the measure of diversity. Clonality was computed as one minus the ratio of Shannon entropy to the natural log of the number of unique clonotypes. Using the Youden index from ROC curves, the researchers picked the repertoire-metric cut-offs for progression-free survival, and all analyses were carried out in R 3.5.3. Clones were called with MiXCR by TCRdb after fastp trimmed the public reads at Q25, and only in-frame beta chains were retained. Merged by CDR3 protein, the rows form single entries marked with the most common genes and DNA. These V and J calls are TCRdb output, not the study's own analysis. For this sample there are around 13,000 distinct CDR3 sequences; approximately 40% appear just once. Jointly, the top ten make up 40% of the sample.

Compared with the rest of its sample, this clonotype is medium-sized (0.01 to 0.1%). It lacks a known antigen. No base quality information exists; no much larger clone differs at one position. Sequencing used PBMCs, obtained before or after stereotactic body radiation therapy (not recorded which). This TCR was sampled from a donor of 50 years or more with non-small cell lung cancer. The chain joins TRBV6-1 to TRBJ2-3; a tentative D match to TRBD2 spans 6 bases. Read as DNA, the sequence is TGTGCCAGCAGTCTCAGTGGCGGGAAACATACGCAGTATTTT. Translated, it gives CASSLSGGKHTQYF.